Sequencing of this T cell receptor (beta chain) was carried out in a study of T cells in localized non-small cell lung cancer. Points on this clone: Its antigen is unidentified.

This table comes from immunoSEQ multiplex PCR, and its TCRdb copy is limited to in-frame clones, with some not included. The sample has fewer than 50,000 clones; just over 85% are singletons. The CDR3 is 14 amino acids. CDR1 and CDR2 (germline): LNHNV, YYDKDF (reference sequence). Trimming took off 5 bases at V and 0 bases at J, with 10 bases between the two ends. Study conclusions and caveats: When the top 100 tumor clones were examined, a median about 60 of them also appeared in the adjacent lung, which was paired and uninvolved. Because researchers sequenced only one region of the tumor, heterogeneity is still possible. Increased T cell density in blood showed an association with longer overall survival.

V and J are TRBV15 and TRBJ1-1; D may be TRBD1 (6 bases). Here the sequenced sample was peripheral blood mononuclear cells, taken before any cancer treatment. The receptor was isolated from a male donor at least 60 years old with stage II lung adenocarcinoma. DNA of the CDR3: TGTGCCACCAGCGTAGACAGGATGAACACTGAAGCTTTCTTT. Translated, it gives CATSVDRMNTEAFF.